The rows below give T cell receptor beta chains drawn from one sample of a study of T cells in Graves' hyperthyroidism and ophthalmopathy. MiXCR, run by TCRdb on the multiplex PCR reads, gives a single entry per CDR3 protein. The table lists about 620,000 distinct CDR3 sequences, around 16% of them singletons. The sample comprised blood. The receptors come from a woman in her 30s with Graves' hyperthyroidism. The conserved cysteine and the conserved F or W are not part of the CDR3 here. The order of the fields is D gene, J gene, V gene, CDR3 protein. D genes are given only for firm matches.

NA | TRBJ1-5 | TRBV28 | ASKKGGGAYQPQH
TRBD2 | TRBJ2-1 | TRBV3-1 | ASSPRLATTPNEQF
NA | TRBJ2-3 | TRBV18 | ASSPTAGSTDTQY
NA | TRBJ2-2 | TRBV6-1 | ASSEVGGELF
NA | TRBJ2-4 | TRBV7-9 | ASSLAGRENIQY
TRBD1 | TRBJ2-5 | TRBV11-2 | ASSYGTGEGETQY
TRBD1 | TRBJ2-3 | TRBV11-1 | ASSHGDRVTDTQY
NA | TRBJ1-3 | TRBV3-1 | ASSQWGGGASTGNTIY
NA | TRBJ1-1 | TRBV27 | ASRHTDHTEAF
TRBD2 | TRBJ2-3 | TRBV12-3/TRBV12-4 | ASSLGLAGMDTQY
TRBD1 | TRBJ1-1 | TRBV7-2 | ASSLNPWDRGTEAF
TRBD1 | TRBJ2-5 | TRBV28 | ASLTGEETQY
NA | TRBJ1-1 | TRBV28 | ASTLRDTEAF
NA | TRBJ2-3 | TRBV2 | ASSGQGGGKY
NA | TRBJ2-3 | TRBV27 | ASRLDLESTDTQY
TRBD2 | TRBJ2-3 | TRBV20-1 | SARELAGVEDTQY
NA | TRBJ2-5 | TRBV12-3/TRBV12-4 | ASSPLRNRETQY
NA | TRBJ2-3 | TRBV27 | ASSLFRSSTQY
TRBD2 | TRBJ2-5 | TRBV27 | ASSPGTSLQETQY
TRBD2 | TRBJ2-3 | TRBV7-2 | ASSYTSGRAAADTQY
NA | TRBJ2-7 | TRBV6-1 | ASRLQGENEQY
NA | TRBJ2-6 | TRBV15 | ATSRGGSMANVLT
TRBD2 | TRBJ2-1 | TRBV6-2/TRBV6-3 | ASSSHGTSGRATGSYNEQF
TRBD1 | TRBJ1-2 | TRBV6-1 | ASSAGQGGYT
NA | TRBJ1-1 | TRBV11-3 | ASSLDSRPNTEAF
TRBD1 | TRBJ2-5 | TRBV27 | ASKIRSGQGTGETQY
TRBD1 | TRBJ1-4 | TRBV5-1 | ASSPLRQGEEKLF
NA | TRBJ2-3 | TRBV27 | ASRLGNTDTQY
TRBD1 | TRBJ1-5 | TRBV20-1 | SAPGTGPSNQPQH
NA | TRBJ1-1 | TRBV20-1 | SARRLGGGNTEAF
NA | TRBJ2-5 | TRBV5-1 | ASSLGVLGHLQETQY
NA | TRBJ2-4 | TRBV7-2 | ASSRRTGKNIQY
TRBD1 | TRBJ2-7 | TRBV6-1 | ASNSGTGKYEQY
NA | TRBJ2-1 | TRBV9 | ASSARGLPATSYNEQF
TRBD1 | TRBJ1-1 | TRBV7-3 | ASSFTGQGNTEAF
NA | TRBJ2-7 | TRBV2 | ANRVGYEQY
NA | TRBJ2-4 | TRBV4-2 | ASSQPHRGRINIQY
NA | TRBJ1-1 | TRBV28 | ASSFMLGNTEAF
NA | TRBJ1-5 | TRBV19 | ASRTSLYQPQH
NA | TRBJ2-7 | TRBV28 | ASSQKTGDYEQY
NA | TRBJ2-5 | TRBV7-7 | ASSLRQGGETQY
NA | TRBJ2-3 | TRBV9 | ASSVAGVTTDTQY
NA | TRBJ2-5 | TRBV6-1 | ASEDGVSQETQY